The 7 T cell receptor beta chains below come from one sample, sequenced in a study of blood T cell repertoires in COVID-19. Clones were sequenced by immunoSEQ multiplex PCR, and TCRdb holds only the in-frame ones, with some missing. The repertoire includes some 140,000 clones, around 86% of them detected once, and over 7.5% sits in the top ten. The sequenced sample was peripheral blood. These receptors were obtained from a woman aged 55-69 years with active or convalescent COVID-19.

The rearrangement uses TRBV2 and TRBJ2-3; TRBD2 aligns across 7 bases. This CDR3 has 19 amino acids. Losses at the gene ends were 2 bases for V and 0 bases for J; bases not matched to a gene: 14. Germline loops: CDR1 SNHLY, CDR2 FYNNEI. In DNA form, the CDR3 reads TGTGCCAGCAGTGAAAGACTAGCTGCCCTTTTCGGAAGCACAGATACGCAGTATTTT. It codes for CASSERLAALFGSTDTQYF.

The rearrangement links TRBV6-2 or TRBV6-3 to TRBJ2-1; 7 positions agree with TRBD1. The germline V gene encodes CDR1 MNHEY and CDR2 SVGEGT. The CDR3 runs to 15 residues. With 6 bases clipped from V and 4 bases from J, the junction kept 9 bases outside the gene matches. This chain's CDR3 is CASSPLEGAYNEQFF. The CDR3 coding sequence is TGTGCCAGCAGCCCACTAGAGGGGGCTTACAATGAGCAGTTCTTC.

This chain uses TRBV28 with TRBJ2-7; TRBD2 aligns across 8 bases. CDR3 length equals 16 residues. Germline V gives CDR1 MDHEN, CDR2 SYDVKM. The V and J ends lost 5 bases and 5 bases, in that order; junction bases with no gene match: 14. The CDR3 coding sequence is TGTGCCAGCAGTCCATCCTATAGCGGGGAGGACGACGAGCAGTACTTC. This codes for CASSPSYSGEDDEQYF. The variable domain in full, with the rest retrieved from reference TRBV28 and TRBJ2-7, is DVKVTQSSRYLVKRTGEKVFLECVQDMDHENMFWYRQDPGLGLRLIYFSYDVKMKEKGDIPEGYSVSREKKERFSLILESASTNQTSMYLCASSPSYSGEDDEQYFGPGTRLTVT.

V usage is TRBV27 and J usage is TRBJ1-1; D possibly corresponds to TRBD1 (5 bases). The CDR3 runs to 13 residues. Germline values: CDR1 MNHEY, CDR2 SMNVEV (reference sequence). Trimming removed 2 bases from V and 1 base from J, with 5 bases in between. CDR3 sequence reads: CASSLQGNTEAFF. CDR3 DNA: TGTGCCAGCAGTTTACAGGGGAACACTGAAGCTTTCTTT.

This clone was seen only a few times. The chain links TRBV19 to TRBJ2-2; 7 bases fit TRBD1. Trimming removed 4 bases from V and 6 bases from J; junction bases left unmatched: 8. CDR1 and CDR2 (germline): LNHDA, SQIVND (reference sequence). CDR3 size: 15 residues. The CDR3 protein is CASSTRGQGAGELFF. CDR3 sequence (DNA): TGTGCCAGTAGTACCCGCGGGCAGGGGGCCGGGGAGCTGTTTTTT.

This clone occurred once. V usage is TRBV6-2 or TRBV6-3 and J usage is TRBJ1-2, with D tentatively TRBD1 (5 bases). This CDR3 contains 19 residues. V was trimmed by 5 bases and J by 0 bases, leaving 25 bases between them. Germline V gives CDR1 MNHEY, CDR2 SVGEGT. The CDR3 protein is CASSLRTPGYKGTNYGYTF. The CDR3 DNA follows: TGTGCCAGCAGTCTGCGTACCCCAGGGTATAAGGGGACTAACTATGGCTACACCTTC.

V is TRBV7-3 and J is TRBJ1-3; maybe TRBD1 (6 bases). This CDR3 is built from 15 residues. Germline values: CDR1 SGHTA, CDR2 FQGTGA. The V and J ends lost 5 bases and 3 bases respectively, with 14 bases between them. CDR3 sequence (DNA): TGTGCCAGCAGCCTTACCTCGACAGGTGGAAACACCATATATTTT. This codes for CASSLTSTGGNTIYF.